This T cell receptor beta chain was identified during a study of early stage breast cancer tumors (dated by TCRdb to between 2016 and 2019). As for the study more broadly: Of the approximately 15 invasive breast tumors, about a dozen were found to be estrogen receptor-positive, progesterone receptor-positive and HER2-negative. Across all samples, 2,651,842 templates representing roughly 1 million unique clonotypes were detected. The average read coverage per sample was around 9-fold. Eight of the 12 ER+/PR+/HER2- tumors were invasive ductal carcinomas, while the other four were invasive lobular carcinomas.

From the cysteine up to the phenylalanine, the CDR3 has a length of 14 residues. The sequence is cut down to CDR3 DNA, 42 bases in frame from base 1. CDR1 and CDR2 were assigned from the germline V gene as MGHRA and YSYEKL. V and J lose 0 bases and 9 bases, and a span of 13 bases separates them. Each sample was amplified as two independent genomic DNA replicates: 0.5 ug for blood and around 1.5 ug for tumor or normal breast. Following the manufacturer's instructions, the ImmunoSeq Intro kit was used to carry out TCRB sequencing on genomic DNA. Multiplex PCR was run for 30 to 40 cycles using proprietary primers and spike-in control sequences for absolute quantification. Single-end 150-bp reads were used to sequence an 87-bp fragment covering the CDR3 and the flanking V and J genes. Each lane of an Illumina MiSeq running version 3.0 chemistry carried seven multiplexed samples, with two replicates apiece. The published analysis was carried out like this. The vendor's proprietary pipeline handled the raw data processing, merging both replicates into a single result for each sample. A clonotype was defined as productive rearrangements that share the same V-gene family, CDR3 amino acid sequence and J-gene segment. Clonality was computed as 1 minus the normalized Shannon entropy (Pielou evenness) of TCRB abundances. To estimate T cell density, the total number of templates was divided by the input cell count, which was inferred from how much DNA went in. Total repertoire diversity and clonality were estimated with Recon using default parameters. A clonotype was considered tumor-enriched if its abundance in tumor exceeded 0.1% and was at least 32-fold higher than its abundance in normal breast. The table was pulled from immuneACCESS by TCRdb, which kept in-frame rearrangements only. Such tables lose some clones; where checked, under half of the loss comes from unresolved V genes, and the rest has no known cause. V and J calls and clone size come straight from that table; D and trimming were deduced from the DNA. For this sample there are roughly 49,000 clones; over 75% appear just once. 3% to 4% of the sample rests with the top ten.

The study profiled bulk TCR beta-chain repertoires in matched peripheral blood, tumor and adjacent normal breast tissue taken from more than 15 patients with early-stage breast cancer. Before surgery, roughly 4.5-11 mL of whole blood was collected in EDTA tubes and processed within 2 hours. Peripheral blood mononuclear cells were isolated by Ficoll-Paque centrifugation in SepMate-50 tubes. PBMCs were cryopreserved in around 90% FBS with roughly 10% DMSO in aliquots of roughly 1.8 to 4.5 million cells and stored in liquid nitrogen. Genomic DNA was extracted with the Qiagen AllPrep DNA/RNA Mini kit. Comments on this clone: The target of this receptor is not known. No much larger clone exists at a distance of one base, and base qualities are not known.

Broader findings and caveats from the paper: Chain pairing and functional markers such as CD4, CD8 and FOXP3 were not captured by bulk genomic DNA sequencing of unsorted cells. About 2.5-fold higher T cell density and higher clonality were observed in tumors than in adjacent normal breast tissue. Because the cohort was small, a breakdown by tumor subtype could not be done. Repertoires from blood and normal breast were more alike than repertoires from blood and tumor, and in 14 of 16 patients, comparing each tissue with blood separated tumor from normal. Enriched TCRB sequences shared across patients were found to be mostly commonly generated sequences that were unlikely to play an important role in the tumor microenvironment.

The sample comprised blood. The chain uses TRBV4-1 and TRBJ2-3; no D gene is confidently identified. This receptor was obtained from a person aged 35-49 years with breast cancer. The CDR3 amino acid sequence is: CASSQDLRLHTQYF. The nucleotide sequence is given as TGCGCCAGCAGCCAAGATCTCCGCCTCCACACGCAGTATTTT.